This is a list of T cell receptor beta chains from one sample in a study of blood T cell repertoires in COVID-19. Sequencing was performed with immunoSEQ multiplex PCR; in TCRdb, only in-frame clones are kept and a portion is missing. The repertoire consists of roughly 100,000 clones, with just under 85% occurring once and the leading ten covering more than 9%. The specimen sequenced was peripheral blood. The receptor source for this set is a man aged 35 to 55 with active or convalescent COVID-19. Each CDR3 is given with its conserved first and last residue. Fields, in order: D gene, J gene, clone size, V gene, CDR3 DNA, CDR3 protein. The D gene is left open where the match is weak. Clone size appears in some rows only: once, few, many, or a class for an expanded clone.

D: NA; J: TRBJ2-1; size: few; V: TRBV15; DNA: TGTGCCACCAGCAGAGGGGACGGGGGTTACAATGAGCAGTTCTTC; CDR3: CATSRGDGGYNEQFF
D: NA; J: TRBJ2-3; size: NA; V: TRBV5-1; DNA: TGCGCCAGCAGTGACCTTCCAGGGAGCACAGATACGCAGTATTTT; CDR3: CASSDLPGSTDTQYF
D: NA; J: TRBJ2-7; size: NA; V: TRBV10-3; DNA: TGTGCCATCAGTGAGGCCGGGTACGAGCAGTACTTC; CDR3: CAISEAGYEQYF
D: TRBD1; J: TRBJ2-2; size: NA; V: TRBV7-6; DNA: TGTGCCAGCAGCTCTAATACAGGGGGCAGGATCGGGGAGCTGTTTTTT; CDR3: CASSSNTGGRIGELFF
D: NA; J: TRBJ1-4; size: NA; V: TRBV9; DNA: TGTGCCAGCAGCGAATCAGGGGATTCAAGAGAAAAACTGTTTTTT; CDR3: CASSESGDSREKLFF
D: NA; J: TRBJ1-1; size: NA; V: TRBV18; DNA: TGTGCCAGCTCACCACAGGGGGTGGTTCGCACTGAAGCTTTCTTT; CDR3: CASSPQGVVRTEAFF
D: TRBD1; J: TRBJ1-1; size: NA; V: TRBV9; DNA: TGTGCCAGCAGCTATCGGGACAGGCCGGGCGCTGAAGCTTTCTTT; CDR3: CASSYRDRPGAEAFF
D: NA; J: TRBJ1-4; size: NA; V: TRBV2; DNA: TGTGCCAGCAGTGCGGGAACAACTAATGAAAAACTGTTTTTT; CDR3: CASSAGTTNEKLFF
D: NA; J: TRBJ1-1; size: NA; V: TRBV10-2; DNA: TGCGCCAGCAGTCCACAGAGCATGAACACTGAAGCTTTCTTT; CDR3: CASSPQSMNTEAFF
D: NA; J: TRBJ2-2; size: NA; V: TRBV5-6; DNA: TGTGCCAGCAGCTGGGGGGGCTCCGGGGAGCTGTTTTTT; CDR3: CASSWGGSGELFF
D: TRBD2; J: TRBJ2-3; size: NA; V: TRBV11-3; DNA: TGTGCCAGCAGCTTAGGGCGGGAGGAGGATACGCAGTATTTT; CDR3: CASSLGREEDTQYF
D: TRBD1; J: TRBJ2-7; size: many; V: TRBV6-6; DNA: TGTGCCAGTGCCGGGACAGGGTCCCACGAGCAGTACTTC; CDR3: CASAGTGSHEQYF